The present T cell receptor beta chain was sequenced within a study of blood T cell repertoires in COVID-19. About the study: Researchers got acute and convalescent COVID-19 samples from the United States, Italy and Spain. PBMCs, B-cell-depleted T cells, or T cells were the source of the cDNA or gDNA that made up the material.

Profiling relied on immunoSEQ multiplex PCR, and the TCRdb table lists in-frame clones only, not all of them. Altogether fewer than 350,000 clones are present, roughly nine tenths being singletons, with the ten largest covering 12%. V lost 0 bases and J lost 4; bases outside the gene matches: 4. The CDR3 contains 16 residues. CDR1 and CDR2 from the germline V gene are SGHRS and YFSETQ. The chain has TRBV5-1 and TRBJ2-3, with 11 bases aligning to TRBD2. This receptor was obtained from a woman aged 25 to 39 with COVID-19, enrolled during active disease. The sample consisted of peripheral blood. In DNA form, the CDR3 reads TGCGCCAGCAGCTTGGCCGGGACTAGCGGTTCAGATACGCAGTATTTT. It translates to CASSLAGTSGSDTQYF.